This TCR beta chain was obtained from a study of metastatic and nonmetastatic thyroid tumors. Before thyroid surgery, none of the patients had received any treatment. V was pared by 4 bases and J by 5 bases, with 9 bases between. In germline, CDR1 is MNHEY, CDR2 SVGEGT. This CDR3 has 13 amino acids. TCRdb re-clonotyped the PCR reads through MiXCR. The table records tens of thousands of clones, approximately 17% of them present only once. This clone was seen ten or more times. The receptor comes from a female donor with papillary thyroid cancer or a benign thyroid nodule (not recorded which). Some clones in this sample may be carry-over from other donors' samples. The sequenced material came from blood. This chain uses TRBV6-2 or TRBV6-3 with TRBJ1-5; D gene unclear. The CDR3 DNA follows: TGTGCCAGCAGTTTCAAACTGGATCAGCCCCAGCATTTT. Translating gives CASSFKLDQPQHF.